This TCR beta chain is from a study of cytomegalovirus exposure and HLA in healthy donors (dated by TCRdb to 2016 to 2017). A note on the overall study: According to an earlier analysis of 587 of the donors, 200 million or so T cells yielded 90 million to 140 million unique TCR beta sequences and roughly 280 Gb of sequence data. To predict cytomegalovirus infection status, the study brought together high-throughput TCR immunosequencing, statistical association of individual TCRs with disease status, and machine learning. Besides the first cohort of approximately 670 subjects, a separate validation cohort made up of roughly 120 different subjects was used. An earlier analysis of a few hundred of the donors applied high-throughput TCR beta sequencing to assess whether each TCR beta V gene segment acted as functional or pseudogenic. Of the roughly 400 genotyped donors, 75% to 85% were placed in the genetic ancestry cluster associated with self-reported Caucasian donors. In a later analysis, previously published TCR beta repertoires from 500 to 750 donors were re-analyzed and high-resolution HLA genotyping was added so that TCR occurrence patterns could be studied. The study profiled the T cell repertoires of hundreds of subjects by immunosequencing and related them to cytomegalovirus serostatus. Every discovery cohort repertoire had been produced on one sequencing platform. Donor age, sex, ethnicity and CMV serostatus were collected together with the repertoire data. About 5 DR-DQ haplotypes were handled as single units for association and clustering, since linkage in the cohort was strong. The later analysis used no new phenotypic data to find candidate immune exposures, relying instead on TCR beta sequences and their occurrence across donors. The number of donors typed differed by locus, with 629-630 for A, B, C, DRB1 and DQB1, 522 for DQA1, some 570 for DPA1, and around 430 for DPB1. In a later genetic analysis, genome-wide SNP genotypes for about three fifths of the roughly 670 donors were used, and that subset was treated as a discovery cohort. Class I and class II HLA loci were covered by the typing at four-digit resolution. The study was designed to test whether signatures of past pathogen exposure could be identified by cataloging public T cell receptors. Among around 400 genotyped donors of the cohort, an average of roughly 230,000 unique TCR beta nucleotide sequences was sequenced per donor, of which about 19% were non-productive. An early release that covered 500 to 800 HLA-typed donors contained around 330 gigabases of sequencing data and 65 million to 100 million unique TCR sequences. The investigation overall reported the following: A cluster of highly shared sequence variants was judged likely to represent a technical artifact of the sequencing pipeline. In a later genetic analysis, a missense DCLRE1C variant was associated with V-gene and J-gene trimming of TCR beta chains, and the association was replicated in an independent cohort. Most TCR sequences were seen in very few donors, while some public TCRs were found in many individuals. The cohort was sequenced for TCR beta chains only, and without alpha or paired-chain data the features that could be detected were limited. Some IMGT-functional V segments, including TRBV6-2 and TRBV6-3, could not be told apart with the 87-base-pair reads, so those segments were excluded. About 15 rarely observed V segments, including chromosome 9 orphons, were excluded from the earlier analysis of about 600 of the donors because counts were too low. The classifier was reported to diagnose cytomegalovirus status with high specificity and sensitivity in both the original and validation cohorts. A later analysis reported that several top co-occurrence clusters appeared linked to parvovirus B19, influenza, CMV and Epstein-Barr virus. When HLA alleles, especially DR and DQ, strongly co-occurred, attributing TCR associations to individual alleles was difficult. A further reported finding was that TCR beta sequences accurately predicted the HLA-A and HLA-B alleles for most subjects in the first cohort. In a later analysis, the rate of TCR association differed among HLA loci, with DRB1 alleles having the most associated TCRs and HLA-C alleles having the fewest. Compared with equally common non-associated chains, HLA-associated TCR beta chains in a later analysis were more clonally expanded and had lower generation probabilities. A total of 164 TCR beta chains were listed by the study as associated with cytomegalovirus. It was suggested by the authors that the approach could potentially be generalized to other disease states and immunological phenotypes. In an earlier analysis of fewer than 750 of the donors, most TCR beta V segments were observed in productive rearrangements about 87% or about 30% of the time, broadly matching IMGT annotations. Linkage disequilibrium might explain the correlated functional status among segregating V segments, but an unknown experimental factor could not be ruled out. Immune exposure information for the cohort was limited to CMV serostatus. Because HLA typing was missing for some donors at each locus, association tests included only the typed subset. At a false discovery rate of 0.05, a later analysis linked 15,000 to 20,000 TCR beta sequences to specific HLA alleles. Most CMV-associated TCR beta chains appeared to be HLA-restricted in a later analysis, and the HLA associations seemed to be driven largely by CMV exposure. Roughly uniform sequencing depth across donors was assumed in presence/absence analyses, although this assumption may not hold. According to a later genetic analysis, donors in an Asian-associated ancestry cluster had fewer N-insertions in productive TCRs than the approximately 710-donor mean. In vitro tests confirmed that a few of the cytomegalovirus-associated TCR beta chains recognize cytomegalovirus antigens.

Library method: the immunoSEQ multiplex PCR assay. For the multiplex PCR, a mixture combining 60 forward primers for TCR Vbeta segments and 13 reverse primers for TCR Jbeta segments was used. The CDR3 region of rearranged TCR beta genes was amplified from genomic DNA by a multiplex PCR assay. The amplified TCR beta libraries were sequenced on the Illumina HiSeq System as 87-base-pair reads. From the authors' description of their analysis: A later analysis counted some 74 million unique TCR beta chains across the 650 to 700 repertoires, and some 11 million of these chains were shared by at least two donors. Raw reads were error-corrected and collapsed into unique sequences with a nearest-neighbor algorithm that merged closely related sequences to remove PCR and sequencing errors. Alignment of CDR3 sequences to IMGT reference sequences was used to assign V, D and J gene segments. For a sequence to be retained, at least a six-nucleotide match to both a V gene segment and a J gene segment was required. A rearrangement counted as productive if the CDR3 had no stop codons and remained in frame with V and J, and every other rearrangement counted as non-productive. Following IMGT convention, CDR3 was defined as the stretch from the second conserved V-encoded cysteine to the conserved J-encoded phenylalanine. Sequences without an unambiguous match to a single V gene segment were excluded from the earlier analysis of a few hundred of the donors. In an earlier analysis of 500 to 750 of the donors, V segments were called functional above 56.7% productive rearrangements and were called segregating when the between-donor standard deviation exceeded 5%. A statistical classification framework was built for diagnosing cytomegalovirus status from the catalog of TCR beta chain sequences. A later analysis assigned V and J genes by comparing TCR nucleotide sequences with IMGT/GENE-DB human TR gene sequences. Using the TCRdist pipeline, a later analysis assigned CDR3 sequences along with most-parsimonious VDJ recombination scenarios. In a later analysis, every TCR beta chain was defined by the combination of its CDR3 amino acid sequence and its V-gene family, and reads without a unique V-gene family were dropped. To address suspected cross-contamination and a sequencing artifact, a later analysis removed over 500 highly shared, low-generation-probability nucleotide sequences. In a later analysis, a clonal expansion index was calculated for each public chain from normalized within-repertoire ranks of inferred template counts. In a later analysis, generation probabilities were computed using a VDJ recombination model fitted to out-of-frame rearrangements, and the results were checked against IGoR. In a later analysis, hypergeometric tests were used to score TCR-TCR, TCR-HLA and TCR-CMV co-occurrence, with a repertoire-size bias correction applied to TCR pairs. A later analysis estimated false discovery rates by permuting HLA or CMV assignments 20 times. In a later analysis, co-occurring TCRs were grouped with DBSCAN, and TCRdist sequence similarity was added when clustering was performed within HLA-allele-positive subsets. Co-occurrence clustering excluded repertoires with fewer than 30,000 or more than 120,000 public chains, plus five with anomalous nucleotide sharing. TCRdb retrieved this table from immuneACCESS and kept in-frame rearrangements only. Not all clones are present; in checked studies, unresolved V genes account for under half, and no reason is known for the remainder. V, J and clone size reflect that table, while D and trimming were determined from the DNA. The sample contains almost 80,000 clones, 65% to 70% of them found a single time. Together, the top ten hold about 6.9% of the sample.

About this clone itself: This receptor's antigen is unknown. A junction end diverges from the germline sequence, so it may reflect a read error.

Measured from the cysteine to the phenylalanine, the CDR3 is 12 residues long. Of all the DNA, just the CDR3 is kept, 36 bases in frame from base 1. The germline V gene (reference sequence) yields SEHNR for CDR1 and FQNEAQ for CDR2. The cohort comprised some 730 healthy bone marrow donors. All cohort members were sampled while nominally healthy, although unrecorded immune exposures were likely present. The donor tested CMV seropositive, placing the donor among the roughly 300 seropositive members of the cohort. A peripheral blood sample was provided by each donor, and peripheral blood mononuclear cells were used for TCR beta sequencing. The Qiagen DNeasy Blood Extraction Kit was used to extract genomic DNA from the blood cell samples.

The chain is assembled from TRBV7-9 and TRBJ2-7; 11 of the junction bases match TRBD1. The source material was PBMCs. The origin of this receptor is a woman between 50 and 59 years old in good health and CMV-seropositive. The nucleotides read TGTGCCAGCAGCTTAGAGGACAGGGGGCAACACTTC. Its protein reads: CASSLEDRGQHF.